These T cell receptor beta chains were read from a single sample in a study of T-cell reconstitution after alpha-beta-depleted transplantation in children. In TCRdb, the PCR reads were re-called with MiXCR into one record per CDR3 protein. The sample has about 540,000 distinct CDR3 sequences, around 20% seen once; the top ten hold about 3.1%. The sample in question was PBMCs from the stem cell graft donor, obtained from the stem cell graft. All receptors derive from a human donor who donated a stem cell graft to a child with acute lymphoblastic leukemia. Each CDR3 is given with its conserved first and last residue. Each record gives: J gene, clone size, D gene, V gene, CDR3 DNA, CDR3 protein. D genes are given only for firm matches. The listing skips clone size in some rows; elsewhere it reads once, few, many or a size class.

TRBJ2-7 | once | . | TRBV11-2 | TGTGCCAGCAGCTTAGTTCGGGACACCTACGAGCAGTACTTC | CASSLVRDTYEQYF
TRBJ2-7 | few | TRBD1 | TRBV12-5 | TGTGCTAGTGGTTCTTTTCGAGTGGGGACAGCGGTTATCTACGAGCAGTACTTC | CASGSFRVGTAVIYEQYF
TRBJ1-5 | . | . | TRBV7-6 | TGTGCCAGCAGTTTGACGGATCGTAGCAATCAGCCCCAGCATTTT | CASSLTDRSNQPQHF
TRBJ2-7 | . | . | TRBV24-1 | TGTGCCACCAGTGATAAACCAAAACTACCCTTCAATTCCTACGAGCAGTACTTC | CATSDKPKLPFNSYEQYF
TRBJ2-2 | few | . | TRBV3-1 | TGTGCCAGCAGCCAGAACTTTAGAGGGGAGCTGTTTTTT | CASSQNFRGELFF
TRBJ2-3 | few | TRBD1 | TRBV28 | TGTGCCAGCAGTTCCTCATGGGACAGGGGAGATACGCAGTATTTT | CASSSSWDRGDTQYF
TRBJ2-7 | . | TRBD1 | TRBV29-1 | TGCAGCGCCTTGACCGGGACAGAGGGGCAGTACTTC | CSALTGTEGQYF
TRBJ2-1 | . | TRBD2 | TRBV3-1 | TGTGCCAGCACCCCGACTAGCGGCTCCTACAATGAGCAGTTCTTC | CASTPTSGSYNEQFF
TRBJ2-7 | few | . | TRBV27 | TGTGCCAGCAGTATCCAGGGTGGGGGCTACGAGCAGTACTTC | CASSIQGGGYEQYF
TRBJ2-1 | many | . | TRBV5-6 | TGTGCCAGCAGCTTTCTACAGGAGCAGTTCTTC | CASSFLQEQFF
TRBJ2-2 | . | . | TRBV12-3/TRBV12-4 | TGTGCCAGCACCCCGGACAGAACCAACACCGGGGAGCTGTTTTTT | CASTPDRTNTGELFF
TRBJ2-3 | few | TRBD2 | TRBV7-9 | TGTGCCACCCTGACAAGCGGGGCTAGCACAGATACGCAGTATTTT | CATLTSGASTDTQYF
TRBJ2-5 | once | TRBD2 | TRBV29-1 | TGCAGCGCCTGGGGACTAGCGGGAGTTGAGGTTTGGGAGACCCAGTACTTC | CSAWGLAGVEVWETQYF
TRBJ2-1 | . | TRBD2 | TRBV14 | TGTGCCAGCAGCCATAGCGGGAGTCCCTACAATGAGCAGTTCTTC | CASSHSGSPYNEQFF
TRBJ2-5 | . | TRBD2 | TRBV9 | TGTGCCAGCAGCATACTAGCGGGAGGGTACCAAGAGACCCAGTACTTC | CASSILAGGYQETQYF
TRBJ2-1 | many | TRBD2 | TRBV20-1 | TGCAGTGCTAGAGATAAGCGGGAGCTGTGGTTCTTC | CSARDKRELWFF
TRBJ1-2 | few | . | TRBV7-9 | TGTGCCAGCAGCTACCCGGCGGCAGGGGAAATGTATGGCTACACCTTC | CASSYPAAGEMYGYTF
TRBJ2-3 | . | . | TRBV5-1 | TGCGCCAGCAGAAGGAGAGACAGCTGGTTTGACACAGATACGCAGTATTTT | CASRRRDSWFDTDTQYF
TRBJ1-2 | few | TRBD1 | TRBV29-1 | TGCAGCGTTGGATCCACAGGGGGCCCAGGCTATGGCTACACCTTC | CSVGSTGGPGYGYTF
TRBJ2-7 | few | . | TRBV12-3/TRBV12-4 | TGTGCCAGCAGTTTAGCGCCGGAAGGGAGCTCCTACGAGCAGTACTTC | CASSLAPEGSSYEQYF
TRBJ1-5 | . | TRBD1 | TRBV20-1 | TGCAGTGCCCTCACAGGGGGGGGCCAGCCCCAGCATTTT | CSALTGGGQPQHF
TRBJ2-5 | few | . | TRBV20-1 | TGCAGTGCTCCTGGACTTGGGGGAGAGACCCAGTACTTC | CSAPGLGGETQYF
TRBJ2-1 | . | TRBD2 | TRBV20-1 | TGCAGTGCTAGAGATCTGGGTAGCGGGAGGGCCAGGCGGTACTACAATGAGCAGTTCTTC | CSARDLGSGRARRYYNEQFF
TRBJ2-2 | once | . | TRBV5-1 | TGCGCCAGCACCGCGAGCGCGGGGGCAACCGGGGAGCTGTTTTTT | CASTASAGATGELFF
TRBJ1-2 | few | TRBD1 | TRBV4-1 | TGCGCCAGCAGCCAACGGACAGGGGGGATCTATGGCTACACCTTC | CASSQRTGGIYGYTF
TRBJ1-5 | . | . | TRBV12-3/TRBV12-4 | TGTGCCAGCAGTTTAGTGCCGGGTGGGGCCGGACAGCCCCAGCATTTT | CASSLVPGGAGQPQHF
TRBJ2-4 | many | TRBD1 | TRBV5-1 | TGCGCCAGCAGCCCGGGACAGATTCAAGACATTCAGTACTTC | CASSPGQIQDIQYF
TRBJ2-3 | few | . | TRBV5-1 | TGCGCCAGCAGTTTCAGTGTTCAGGGAGGCACAGATACGCAGTATTTT | CASSFSVQGGTDTQYF
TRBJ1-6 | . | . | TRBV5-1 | TGCGCCAGCAGCTATGACAGTAATTCACCCCTCCACTTT | CASSYDSNSPLHF
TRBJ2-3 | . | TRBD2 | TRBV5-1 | TGCGCCAGCAGCCTCACGGGAGGGCGGTTTATCTCTGACCGCAACACAGATACGCAGTATTTT | CASSLTGGRFISDRNTDTQYF
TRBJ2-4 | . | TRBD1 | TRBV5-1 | TGCGCCAGCAGCTTTTTGACAGGGTACCCTATTCTGATAGCCAAAAACATTCAGTACTTC | CASSFLTGYPILIAKNIQYF
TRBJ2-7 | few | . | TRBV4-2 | TGTGCCAGCAGCCAAGATAGCGGACTCTACGAGCAGTACTTC | CASSQDSGLYEQYF
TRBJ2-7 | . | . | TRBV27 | TGTGCCAGCGGAAACCCGACAGCTTCCTACGAGCAGTACTTC | CASGNPTASYEQYF
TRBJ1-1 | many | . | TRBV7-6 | TGTGCCAGCAGCTCGACAGTTTCGAACACTGAAGCTTTCTTT | CASSSTVSNTEAFF
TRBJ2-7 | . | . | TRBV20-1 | TGCAGTGCTAGAGAGGAGGCCTACGAGCAGTACTTC | CSAREEAYEQYF
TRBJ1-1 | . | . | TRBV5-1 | TGCGCCAGCAGCTTGTTAGCTGGGGTGAACACTGAAGCTTTCTTT | CASSLLAGVNTEAFF
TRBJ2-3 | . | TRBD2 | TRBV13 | TGTGCCAGCAGTTTCCCTAGCGGGAGAGGAACAGATACGCAGTATTTT | CASSFPSGRGTDTQYF
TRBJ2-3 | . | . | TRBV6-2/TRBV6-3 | TGTGCCAGCAGTTACGAGGGAGAGGCAGATACGCAGTATTTT | CASSYEGEADTQYF
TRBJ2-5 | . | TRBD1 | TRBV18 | TGTGCCAGCTCACCCGTCGGACAGGGTCTAGAGACCCAGTACTTC | CASSPVGQGLETQYF
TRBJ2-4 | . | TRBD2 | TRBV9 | TGTGCCAGCAGCGGCGAGGGACTAGCGGGAGGGGTGGTCTACTTC | CASSGEGLAGGVVYF
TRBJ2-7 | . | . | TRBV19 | TGTGCCAGTAGTATCCCCAGCTCGGCCGCCTACGAGCAGTACTTC | CASSIPSSAAYEQYF
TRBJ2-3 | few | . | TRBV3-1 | TGTGCCAGCAGCCAGACCCAGGCCCCCACAGATACGCAGTATTTT | CASSQTQAPTDTQYF
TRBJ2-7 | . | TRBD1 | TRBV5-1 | TGCGCCAGCAGCGGAGGACAGGGACCTTTCTACGAGCAGTACTTC | CASSGGQGPFYEQYF